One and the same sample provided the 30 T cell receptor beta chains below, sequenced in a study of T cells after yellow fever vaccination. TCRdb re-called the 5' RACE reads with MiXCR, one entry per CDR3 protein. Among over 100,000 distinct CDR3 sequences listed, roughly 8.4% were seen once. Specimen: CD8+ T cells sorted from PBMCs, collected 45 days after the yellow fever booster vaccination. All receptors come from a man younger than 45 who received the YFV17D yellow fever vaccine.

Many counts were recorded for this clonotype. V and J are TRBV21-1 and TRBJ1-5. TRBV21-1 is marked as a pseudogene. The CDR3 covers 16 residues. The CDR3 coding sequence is TGTGCCAGCAGCAAATCCCCTTGCGGGGGCAATCAGCCCCAGCATTTT. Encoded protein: CASSKSPCGGNQPQHF.

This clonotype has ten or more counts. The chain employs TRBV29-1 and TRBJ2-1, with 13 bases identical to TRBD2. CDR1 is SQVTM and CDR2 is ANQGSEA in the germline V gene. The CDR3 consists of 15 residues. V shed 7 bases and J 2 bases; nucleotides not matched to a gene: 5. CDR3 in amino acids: CSAAGLAGPYNEQFF. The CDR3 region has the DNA TGCAGCGCCGCGGGACTAGCGGGACCCTACAATGAGCAGTTCTTC.

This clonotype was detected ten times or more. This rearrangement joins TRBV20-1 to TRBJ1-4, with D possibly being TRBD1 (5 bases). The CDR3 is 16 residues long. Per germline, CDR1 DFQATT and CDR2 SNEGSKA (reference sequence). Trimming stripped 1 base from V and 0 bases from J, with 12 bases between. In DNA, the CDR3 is TGCAGTGCTAGAGCGGCGGGGGTAGCAACTAATGAAAAACTGTTTTTT. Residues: CSARAAGVATNEKLFF.

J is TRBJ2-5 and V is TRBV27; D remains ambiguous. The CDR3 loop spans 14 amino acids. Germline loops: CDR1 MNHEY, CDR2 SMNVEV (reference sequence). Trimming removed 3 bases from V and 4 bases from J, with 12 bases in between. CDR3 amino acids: CASSFTAGTETQYF. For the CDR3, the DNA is TGTGCCAGCAGTTTCACGGCTGGAACAGAGACCCAGTACTTC.

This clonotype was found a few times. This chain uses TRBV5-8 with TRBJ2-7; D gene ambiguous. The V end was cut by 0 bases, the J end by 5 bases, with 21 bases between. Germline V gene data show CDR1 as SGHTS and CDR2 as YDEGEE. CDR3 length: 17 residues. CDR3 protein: CASSLGVASRKRDEQYF. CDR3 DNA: TGTGCCAGCAGCTTGGGAGTGGCAAGTAGAAAAAGGGACGAGCAGTACTTC.

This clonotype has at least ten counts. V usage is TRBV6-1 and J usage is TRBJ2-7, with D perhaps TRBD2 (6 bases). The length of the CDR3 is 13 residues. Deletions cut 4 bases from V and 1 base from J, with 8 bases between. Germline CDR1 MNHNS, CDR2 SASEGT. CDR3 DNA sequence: TGTGCCAGCAGTGGCGGGATGTCCTACGAGCAGTACTTC. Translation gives CASSGGMSYEQYF.

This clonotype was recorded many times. The CDR3 loop is CASSYEGAGGNEQFF. DNA for the CDR3: TGTGCCAGCAGTTACGAGGGAGCAGGGGGAAATGAGCAGTTCTTC. This sequence joins TRBV6-5 and TRBJ2-1, with TRBD1 matching over 7 bases. Germline V lookup: CDR1 MNHEY, CDR2 SVGAGI. The ends lost 2 bases at V and 7 bases at J; junction bases unmatched: 8. This CDR3 is built from 15 residues.

The chain's CDR3 is CASSLGPGQAQHF. CDR3 nucleotides: TGTGCCAGCAGCTTAGGACCGGGACAGGCCCAGCATTTT. V and J are TRBV7-9 and TRBJ1-5, with 8 bases that match TRBD1. CDR1 is SEHNR, CDR2 FQNEAQ, per germline (reference sequence). V lost 1 base, J lost 11 bases, and 4 bases stayed unmatched. This CDR3 comprises 13 residues.

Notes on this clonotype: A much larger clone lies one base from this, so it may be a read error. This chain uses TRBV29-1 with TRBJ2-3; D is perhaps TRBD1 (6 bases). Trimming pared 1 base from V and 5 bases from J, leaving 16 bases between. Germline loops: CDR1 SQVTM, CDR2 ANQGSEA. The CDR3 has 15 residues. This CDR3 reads CSVEVTRGIQDTQYF. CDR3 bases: TGCAGCGTTGAAGTCACTAGGGGGATCCAAGATACGCAGTATTTT.

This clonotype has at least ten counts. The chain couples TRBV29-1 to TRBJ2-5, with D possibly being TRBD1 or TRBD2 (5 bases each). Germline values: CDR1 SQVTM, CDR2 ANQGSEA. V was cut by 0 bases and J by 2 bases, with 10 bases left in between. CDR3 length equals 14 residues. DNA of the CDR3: TGCAGCGTTGAAGATGGCTGGGGGCAAGAGACCCAGTACTTC. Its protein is CSVEDGWGQETQYF.

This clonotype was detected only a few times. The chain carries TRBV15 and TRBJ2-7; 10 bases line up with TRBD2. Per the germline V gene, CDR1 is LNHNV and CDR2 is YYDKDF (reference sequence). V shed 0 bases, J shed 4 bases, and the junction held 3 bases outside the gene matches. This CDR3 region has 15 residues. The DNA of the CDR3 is TGTGCCACCAGCAGAGATCGGACTAGCGGATACGAGCAGTACTTC. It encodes CATSRDRTSGYEQYF.

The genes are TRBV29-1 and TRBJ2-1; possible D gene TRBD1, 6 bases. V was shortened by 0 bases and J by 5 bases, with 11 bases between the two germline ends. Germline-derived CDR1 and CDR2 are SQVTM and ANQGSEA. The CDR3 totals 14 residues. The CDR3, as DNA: TGCAGCGTTGAAGAGGGGGCCGGGGACAATGAGCAGTTCTTC. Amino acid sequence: CSVEEGAGDNEQFF.

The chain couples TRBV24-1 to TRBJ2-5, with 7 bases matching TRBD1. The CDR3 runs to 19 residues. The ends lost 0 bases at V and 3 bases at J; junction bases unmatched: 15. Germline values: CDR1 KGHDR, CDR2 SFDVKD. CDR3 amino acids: CATSDLGVWGSGTEETQYF. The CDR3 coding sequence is TGTGCCACCAGTGATTTGGGTGTTTGGGGCTCCGGGACAGAAGAGACCCAGTACTTC.

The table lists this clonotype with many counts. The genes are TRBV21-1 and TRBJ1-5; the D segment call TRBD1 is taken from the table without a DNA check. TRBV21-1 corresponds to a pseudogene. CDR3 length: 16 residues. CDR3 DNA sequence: TGTGCCAGCAGCAAAGCGGGGGACAGGGACAATCAGCCCCAGCATTTT. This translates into CASSKAGDRDNQPQHF.

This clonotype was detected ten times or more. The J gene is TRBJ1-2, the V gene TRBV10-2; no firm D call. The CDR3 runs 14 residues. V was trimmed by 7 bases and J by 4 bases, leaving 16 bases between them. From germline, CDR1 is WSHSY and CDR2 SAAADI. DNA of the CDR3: TGCGCCAGCACCGAGGGAGGGCTATTCTATGGCTACACCTTC. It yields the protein CASTEGGLFYGYTF.

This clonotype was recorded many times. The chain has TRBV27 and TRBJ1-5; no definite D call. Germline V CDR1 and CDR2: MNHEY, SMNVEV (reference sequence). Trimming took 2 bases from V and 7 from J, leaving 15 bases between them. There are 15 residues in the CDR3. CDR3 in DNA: TGTGCCAGCAGTTTAAACCCCCTCGCGGGGCAGCCCCAGCATTTT. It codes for CASSLNPLAGQPQHF.

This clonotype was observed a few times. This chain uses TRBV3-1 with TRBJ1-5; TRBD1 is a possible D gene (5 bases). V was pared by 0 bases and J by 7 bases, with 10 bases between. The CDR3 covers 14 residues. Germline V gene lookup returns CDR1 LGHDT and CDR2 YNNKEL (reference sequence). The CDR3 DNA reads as TGTGCCAGCAGCCAAGATAGGGGCCAACAGCCCCAGCATTTT. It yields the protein CASSQDRGQQPQHF.

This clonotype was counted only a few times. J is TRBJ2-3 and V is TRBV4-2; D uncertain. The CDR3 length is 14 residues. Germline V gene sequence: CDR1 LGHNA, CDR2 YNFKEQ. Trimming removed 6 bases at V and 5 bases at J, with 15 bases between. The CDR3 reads CASSPGLARDTQYF. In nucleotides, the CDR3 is TGTGCCAGCAGTCCCGGATTAGCAAGAGATACGCAGTATTTT.

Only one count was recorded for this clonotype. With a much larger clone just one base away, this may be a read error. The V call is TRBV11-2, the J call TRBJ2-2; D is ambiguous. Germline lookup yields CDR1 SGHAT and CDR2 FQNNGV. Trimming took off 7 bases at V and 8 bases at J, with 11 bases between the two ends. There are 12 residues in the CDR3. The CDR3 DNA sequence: TGTGCCAGCATCCACTCTTCTGGGGAGCTGTTTTTT. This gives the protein CASIHSSGELFF.

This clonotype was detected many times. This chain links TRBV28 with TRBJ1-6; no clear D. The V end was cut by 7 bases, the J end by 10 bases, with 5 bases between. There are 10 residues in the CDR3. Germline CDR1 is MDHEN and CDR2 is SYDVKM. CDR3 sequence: CASTQSPLHF. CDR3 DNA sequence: TGTGCCAGCACCCAATCACCCCTCCACTTT.

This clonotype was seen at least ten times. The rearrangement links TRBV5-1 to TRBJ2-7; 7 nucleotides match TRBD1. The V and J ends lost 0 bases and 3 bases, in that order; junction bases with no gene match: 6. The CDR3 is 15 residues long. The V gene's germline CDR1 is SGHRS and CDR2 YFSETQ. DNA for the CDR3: TGCGCCAGCAGCTTGGAGGGGGCCTCGTACTACGAGCAGTACTTC. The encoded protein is CASSLEGASYYEQYF. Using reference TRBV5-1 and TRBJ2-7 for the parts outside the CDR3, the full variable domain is KAGVTQTPRYLIKTRGQQVTLSCSPISGHRSVSWYQQTPGQGLQFLFEYFSETQRNKGNFPGRFSGRQFSNSRSEMNVSTLELGDSALYLCASSLEGASYYEQYFGPGTRLTVT.

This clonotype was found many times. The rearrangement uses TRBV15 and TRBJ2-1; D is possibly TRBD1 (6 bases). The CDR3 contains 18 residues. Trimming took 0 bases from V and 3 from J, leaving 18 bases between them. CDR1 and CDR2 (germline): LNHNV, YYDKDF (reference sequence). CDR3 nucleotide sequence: TGTGCCACCAGCAGAGATCCTTTTGTTGGGGGCCTCTACAATGAGCAGTTCTTC. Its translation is CATSRDPFVGGLYNEQFF.

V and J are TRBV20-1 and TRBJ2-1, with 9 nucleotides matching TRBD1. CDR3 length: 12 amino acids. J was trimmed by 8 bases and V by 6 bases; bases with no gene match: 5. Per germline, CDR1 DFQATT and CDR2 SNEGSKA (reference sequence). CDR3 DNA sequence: TGCAGTGCGGACAGGGGTATGGATGAGCAGTTCTTC. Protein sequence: CSADRGMDEQFF.

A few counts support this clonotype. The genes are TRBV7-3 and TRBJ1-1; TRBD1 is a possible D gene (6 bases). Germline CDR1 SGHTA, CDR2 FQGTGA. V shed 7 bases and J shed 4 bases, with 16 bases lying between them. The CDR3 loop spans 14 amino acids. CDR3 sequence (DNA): TGTGCCAGCACTCCTGAGGGGGGGGGCACTGAAGCTTTCTTT. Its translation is CASTPEGGGTEAFF.

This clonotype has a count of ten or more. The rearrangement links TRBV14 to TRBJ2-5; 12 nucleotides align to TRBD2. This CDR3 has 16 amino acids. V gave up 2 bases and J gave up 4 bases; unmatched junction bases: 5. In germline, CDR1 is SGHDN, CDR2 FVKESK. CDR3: CASSQQPGLAGETQYF. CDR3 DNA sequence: TGTGCCAGCAGCCAACAACCGGGACTAGCGGGAGAGACCCAGTACTTC.

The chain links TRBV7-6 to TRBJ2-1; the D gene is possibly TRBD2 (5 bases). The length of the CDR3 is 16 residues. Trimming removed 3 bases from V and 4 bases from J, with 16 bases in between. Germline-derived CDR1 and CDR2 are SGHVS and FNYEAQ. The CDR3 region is CASSFEPEGLYNEQFF. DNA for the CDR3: TGTGCCAGCAGCTTTGAACCTGAGGGCCTTTACAATGAGCAGTTCTTC.

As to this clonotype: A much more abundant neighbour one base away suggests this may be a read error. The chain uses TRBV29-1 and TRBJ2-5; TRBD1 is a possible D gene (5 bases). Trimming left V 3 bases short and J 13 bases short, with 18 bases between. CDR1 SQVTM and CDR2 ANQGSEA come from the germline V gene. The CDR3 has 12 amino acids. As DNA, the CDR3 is TGCAGCGTTGATAGGGGTCTCCAACGGCCGTACTTC. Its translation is CSVDRGLQRPYF.

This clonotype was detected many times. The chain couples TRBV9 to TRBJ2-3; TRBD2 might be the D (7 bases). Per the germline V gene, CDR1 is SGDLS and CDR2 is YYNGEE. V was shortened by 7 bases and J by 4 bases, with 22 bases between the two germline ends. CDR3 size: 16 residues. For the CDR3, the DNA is TGTGCCAGCGCCCTCGATTGGGGGCGGGGGTCAGATACGCAGTATTTT. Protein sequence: CASALDWGRGSDTQYF.

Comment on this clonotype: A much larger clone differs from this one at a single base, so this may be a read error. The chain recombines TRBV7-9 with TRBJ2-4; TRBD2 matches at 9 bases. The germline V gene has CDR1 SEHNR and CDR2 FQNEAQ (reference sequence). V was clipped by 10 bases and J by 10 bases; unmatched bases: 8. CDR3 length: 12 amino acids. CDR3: CAILAGVKIQYF. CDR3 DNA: TGTGCCATCTTAGCGGGAGTTAAGATTCAGTACTTC.

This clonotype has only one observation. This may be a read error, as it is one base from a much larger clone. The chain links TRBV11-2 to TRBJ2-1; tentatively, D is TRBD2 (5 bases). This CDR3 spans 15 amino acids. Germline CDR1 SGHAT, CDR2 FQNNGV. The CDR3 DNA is TGTGCCAGCGGCTTAATGGGGAGCTCCTACAATGAGCAGTTCTTC. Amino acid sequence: CASGLMGSSYNEQFF.